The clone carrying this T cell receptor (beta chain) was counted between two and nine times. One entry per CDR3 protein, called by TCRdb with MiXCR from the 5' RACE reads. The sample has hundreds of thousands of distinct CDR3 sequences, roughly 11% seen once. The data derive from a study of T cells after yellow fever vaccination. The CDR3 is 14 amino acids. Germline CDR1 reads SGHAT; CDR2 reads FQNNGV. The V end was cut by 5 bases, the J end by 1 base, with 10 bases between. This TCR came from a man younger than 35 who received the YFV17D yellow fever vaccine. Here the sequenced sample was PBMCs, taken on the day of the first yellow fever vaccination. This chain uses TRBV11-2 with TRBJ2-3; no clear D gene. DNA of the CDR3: TGTGCCAGCAGCCCCCACGGGCGCACAGATACGCAGTATTTT. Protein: CASSPHGRTDTQYF.